This TCR beta chain emerged from a study of early T cells in non-severe SARS-CoV-2 infection. Study at large: Sequenced bulk RNA came from whole blood that was unsorted, and chains were unpaired.

V was trimmed by 4 bases and J by 3 bases, leaving 9 bases between them. The CDR3 loop spans 12 amino acids. Germline values: CDR1 SQVTM, CDR2 ANQGSEA. Comments on this clonotype: The antigen remains unidentified.

Attached unique molecular identifiers marked individual cDNA molecules. MiXCR, applied by TCRdb to the 5' RACE reads, yields one record per CDR3 protein. Of tens of thousands of distinct CDR3 sequences detected, approximately 5% appear once; the ten largest clones hold 7.3%. The study's findings and limits: The matching step, a VDJdb search, favored anti-spike CD8 responses and missed private and CD4 specificities.

The clonotype was recovered from an adult who was a healthcare worker with PCR-confirmed SARS-CoV-2 infection or an uninfected control (not recorded which). The chain uses TRBV29-1 and TRBJ1-2, with D possibly matching TRBD1 (5 bases). The specimen was whole blood, collected at baseline. The CDR3 DNA reads TGCAGCGTTGGCCAGGGAGACTATGGCTACACCTTC. This translates into CSVGQGDYGYTF. Variable domain in full (rest from reference TRBV29-1 and TRBJ1-2): SAVISQKPSRDICQRGTSLTIQCQVDSQVTMMFWYRQQPGQSLTLIATANQGSEATYESGFVIDKFPISRPNLTFSTLTVSNMSPEDSSIYLCSVGQGDYGYTFGSGTRLTVV.